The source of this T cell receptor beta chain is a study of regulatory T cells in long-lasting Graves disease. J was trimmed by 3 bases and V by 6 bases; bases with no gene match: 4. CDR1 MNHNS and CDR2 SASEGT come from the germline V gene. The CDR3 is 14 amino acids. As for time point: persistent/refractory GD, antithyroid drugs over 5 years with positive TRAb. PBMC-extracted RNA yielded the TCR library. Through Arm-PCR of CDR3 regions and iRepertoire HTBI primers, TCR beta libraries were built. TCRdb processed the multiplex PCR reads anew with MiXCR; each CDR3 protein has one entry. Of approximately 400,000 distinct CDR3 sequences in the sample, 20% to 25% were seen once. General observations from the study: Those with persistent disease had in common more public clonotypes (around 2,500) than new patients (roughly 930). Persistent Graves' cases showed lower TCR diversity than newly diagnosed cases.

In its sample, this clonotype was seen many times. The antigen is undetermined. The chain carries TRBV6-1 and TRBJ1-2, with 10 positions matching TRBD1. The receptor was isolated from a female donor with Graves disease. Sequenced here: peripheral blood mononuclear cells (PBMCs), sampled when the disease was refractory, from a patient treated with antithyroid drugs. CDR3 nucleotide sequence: TGTGCCAGCAGGGAGACAGGGGGCGACTATGGCTACACCTTC. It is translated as CASRETGGDYGYTF.